These T cell receptor beta chains were read from a single sample in a study of identical twins. In TCRdb, the 5' RACE reads were re-called with MiXCR into one record per CDR3 protein. The table has 400,000 to 650,000 distinct CDR3 sequences, 20% to 25% seen once. These data were likewise used in another study, on T cells expressing NK-cell markers.

The source material was CD4+ T cells sorted from blood. These receptors all come from a woman under 30 in good health. Each CDR3 is given with its conserved first and last residue. The D gene is left open where the match is weak. Clone size, where shown, is once, few, many, or a class for clones that have expanded.

j_call	d_call	clone_size	v_call	cdr3_nt	cdr3_aa
TRBJ2-7	TRBD2	few	TRBV10-3	TGTGCCATCAGTGACCTCCCGGGGGGAAGCTACGAGCAGTACTTC	CAISDLPGGSYEQYF
TRBJ1-4	-	-	TRBV2	TGTGCCAGCAGTGTGGTGGAAAAACTGTTTTTT	CASSVVEKLFF
TRBJ2-1	-	few	TRBV9	TGTGCCAGCAGCCCCCGGCCAATTGATGGGGAGCAGTTCTTC	CASSPRPIDGEQFF
TRBJ2-7	-	-	TRBV20-1	TGCAGTGCTAATCTTGGCTCTTCCTACGAGCAGTACTTC	CSANLGSSYEQYF
TRBJ1-1	-	-	TRBV5-1	TGCGCCAGCAGCTTGTTAGCGGACACTGAAGCTTTCTTT	CASSLLADTEAFF
TRBJ2-1	TRBD1	-	TRBV6-1	TGTGCCAGCAGTCTTCAGGACAGGAGTTACAATGAGCAGTTCTTC	CASSLQDRSYNEQFF
TRBJ2-2	-	few	TRBV7-8	TGTGCCAGCACCGCTGCGGGTAGCACCGGGGAGCTGTTTTTT	CASTAAGSTGELFF
TRBJ1-5	-	-	TRBV2	TGTGCCAGCAGTGGAGAGAAGAATCAGCCCCAGCATTTT	CASSGEKNQPQHF
TRBJ2-1	TRBD2	few	TRBV7-2	TGTGCCAGCAGCTTACCTCCCGGGTTAGCGGGGAACAATGAGCAGTTCTTC	CASSLPPGLAGNNEQFF
TRBJ2-1	TRBD2	few	TRBV6-5	TGTGCCAGCAGTTACGAGGGAGGGGCTGAGCAGTTCTTC	CASSYEGGAEQFF
TRBJ2-1	-	-	TRBV25-1	TGTGCCAGCGCTGAGGGGGGTTTGCCGGATGAGCAGTTCTTC	CASAEGGLPDEQFF
TRBJ1-1	-	-	TRBV9	TGTGCCAGCAGCGTAGTCAGGGTTGGCACTGAAGCTTTCTTT	CASSVVRVGTEAFF
TRBJ2-3	-	few	TRBV5-8	TGTGCCAGCAGCTTGTGGATGCGGCGTTCAGATACGCAGTATTTT	CASSLWMRRSDTQYF
TRBJ1-2	-	few	TRBV20-1	TGCAGTGCTAGCCAAGCCGGCGCCCTTTATGGCTACACCTTC	CSASQAGALYGYTF
TRBJ2-2	-	many	TRBV20-1	TGCAGTGCTAGGCAGGACGAAGCCGCCAACACCGGGGAGCTGTTTTTT	CSARQDEAANTGELFF
TRBJ2-1	-	-	TRBV6-1	TGTGCCAGCAGTGACTTCGGCTTATTCAATGAGCAGTTCTTC	CASSDFGLFNEQFF
TRBJ2-7	-	-	TRBV7-9	TGTGCCAGCACCACCGGACACTCCGAGCAGTACTTC	CASTTGHSEQYF
TRBJ2-7	-	-	TRBV5-5	TGTGCCAGCAGCTTGGCTCCCCAGGTCTCCTACGAGCAGTACTTC	CASSLAPQVSYEQYF
TRBJ1-1	-	-	TRBV7-9	TGTGCCAGCAGCTTTACGGCCGACACTGAAGCTTTCTTT	CASSFTADTEAFF
TRBJ2-7	TRBD2	few	TRBV29-1	TGCAGCGCCAAGGGGACTAGCGGATCCTACGAGCAGTACTTC	CSAKGTSGSYEQYF
TRBJ2-7	TRBD2	-	TRBV20-1	TGCAGTGCTAGAGATCTTCAGCGGGGATACTACGAGCAGTACTTC	CSARDLQRGYYEQYF
TRBJ2-7	-	few	TRBV4-2	TGTGCCAGCAGCCACGAGGTCCCCTACGAGCAGTACTTC	CASSHEVPYEQYF
TRBJ2-3	-	few	TRBV4-3	TGCGCCAGCAGCCGGAGGGGTGCGGGCACCACAGATACGCAGTATTTT	CASSRRGAGTTDTQYF
TRBJ2-7	-	-	TRBV9	TGTGCCAGCAGCGTTACCGGACTCCCTGGGGTCCACGAGCAGTACTTC	CASSVTGLPGVHEQYF
TRBJ2-3	TRBD2	few	TRBV20-1	TGCAGTGCTAGTGGAGGGGAGGGACGGGCAGATACGCAGTATTTT	CSASGGEGRADTQYF
TRBJ2-7	-	-	TRBV18	TGTGCCAGCTCCGGGGGCATACCCTACGAGCAGTACTTC	CASSGGIPYEQYF
TRBJ1-1	-	few	TRBV4-3	TGCGCCAGCAGCCAAGTCGGCGGGGAAGCTTTCTTT	CASSQVGGEAFF
TRBJ2-7	-	-	TRBV12-3/TRBV12-4	TGTGCCAGCAGTTGGGGGGGGCCGACCTACGAGCAGTACTTC	CASSWGGPTYEQYF
TRBJ2-2	TRBD2	-	TRBV7-8	TGTGCCAGCAGCCCGAGGGGGCGGGAGGGCGTCGGGGAGCTGTTTTTT	CASSPRGREGVGELFF
TRBJ2-1	TRBD2	many	TRBV5-1	TGCGCCAGCAGCCCTAGCGGGAGACTCGACAATGAGCAGTTCTTC	CASSPSGRLDNEQFF
TRBJ1-1	-	few	TRBV12-3/TRBV12-4	TGTGCCAGCAGTTTACGGATGAACACTGAAGCTTTCTTT	CASSLRMNTEAFF
TRBJ1-1	-	-	TRBV20-1	TGCAGTGCTAGAGATCCGATCTCACAGACAGCGAACACTGAAGCTTTCTTT	CSARDPISQTANTEAFF
TRBJ2-7	TRBD1	-	TRBV25-1	TGTGCCAGCAGTGAAAGGGACAGGGGAAACGAGCAGTACTTC	CASSERDRGNEQYF
TRBJ1-6	TRBD1	few	TRBV27	TGTGCCAGCAGTTTCGGGACAGGGGGCTTTGGATCACCCCTCCACTTT	CASSFGTGGFGSPLHF
TRBJ2-4	TRBD1	many	TRBV12-3/TRBV12-4	TGTGCCAGCAGTCCATACGACAGGGAAAGCATTCAGTACTTC	CASSPYDRESIQYF
TRBJ2-7	-	-	TRBV5-1	TGCGCCAGCAGCCAGGGACGGACCTCCTACGAGCAGTACTTC	CASSQGRTSYEQYF
TRBJ1-2	TRBD1	-	TRBV5-6	TGTGCCAGCAGCTCCGGAAAGCACAGGGGGGCGTATGGCTACACCTTC	CASSSGKHRGAYGYTF
TRBJ2-1	-	-	TRBV6-5	TGTGCCAGCAGTTACTCGAGCGGTGCCTCCTACAATGAGCAGTTCTTC	CASSYSSGASYNEQFF
TRBJ1-1	-	-	TRBV15	TGTGCCACCAGCAGGGGTTTTCAGGGAAAAACTGAAGCTTTCTTT	CATSRGFQGKTEAFF
TRBJ2-1	TRBD2	-	TRBV6-2/TRBV6-3	TGTGCCAGCAGTTCCTCGGGGGGACCGCAGCAGTTCTTC	CASSSSGGPQQFF
TRBJ1-6	-	-	TRBV11-2	TGTGCCAGCAGCTTGGGGACCTCCCTCCACTTT	CASSLGTSLHF
TRBJ1-5	-	few	TRBV3-1	TGTGCCAGCAGCCTAAACAGGGATGTGTCGCCCCAGCATTTT	CASSLNRDVSPQHF
TRBJ2-5	TRBD2	-	TRBV19	TGTGCCAGTAGTTCCCAGCGGGGCCAAGAGACCCAGTACTTC	CASSSQRGQETQYF